The sequence of this T cell receptor (beta chain) was determined in a study of monozygotic twins with inflammatory bowel disease. Study-level findings and limits: By inverse Simpson index, TCRbeta diversity was lower in IBD patients than in healthy co-twins.

TCRdb reanalyzed the 5' RACE reads, giving one entry per CDR3 protein sequence and no DNA. The ten top clones account for 2.5% to 3%, within a sample of around 370,000 distinct CDR3 sequences. This CDR3 has 14 residues. CDR1 is SGHRS and CDR2 is YFSETQ in the germline V gene. Comments on this clonotype: What it binds is unknown.

The clonotype originates from a human donor with ulcerative colitis or Crohn's disease, or a healthy co-twin of an affected twin (not recorded which). V and J are TRBV5-1 and TRBJ2-7; TCRdb's D call, TRBD1, is unchecked because there is no DNA. Source material: blood. CDR3 sequence: CASSPGQDSYEQYF. Complete variable domain (other parts from reference TRBV5-1 and TRBJ2-7): KAGVTQTPRYLIKTRGQQVTLSCSPISGHRSVSWYQQTPGQGLQFLFEYFSETQRNKGNFPGRFSGRQFSNSRSEMNVSTLELGDSALYLCASSPGQDSYEQYFGPGTRLTVT.